This is a list of T cell receptor beta chains from one sample in a study of blood T cell repertoires in COVID-19. Assay used: immunoSEQ multiplex PCR; TCRdb lists only in-frame clones, some missing. Among some 150,000 clones listed, about 85% were seen once. Sequenced input: peripheral blood. These receptors were collected from a man in his fifties or sixties with COVID-19, enrolled during active disease. CDR3s include the opening cysteine and the closing phenylalanine or tryptophan. The D gene is left open where the match is weak. Rows may omit the clone size; those that give it use once, few, many or a size class.

D: .
J: TRBJ1-1
size: .
V: TRBV29-1
DNA: TGCAGCGTTGAAGATCCCCCAGGGATAATGAACACTGAAGCTTTCTTT
CDR3: CSVEDPPGIMNTEAFF

D: .
J: TRBJ1-2
size: .
V: TRBV4-1
DNA: TGCGCCAGCAGCCGAGATGTCGGGGTCAACTATGGCTACACCTTC
CDR3: CASSRDVGVNYGYTF

D: TRBD1
J: TRBJ2-1
size: .
V: TRBV29-1
DNA: TGCAGCGTGGGACAGCTAGACGGAAAGCAGTTCTTC
CDR3: CSVGQLDGKQFF

D: .
J: TRBJ2-3
size: .
V: TRBV25-1
DNA: TGTGCCAGCAGTGACGCTAGACCCCGCACAGATACGCAGTATTTT
CDR3: CASSDARPRTDTQYF

D: .
J: TRBJ2-1
size: .
V: TRBV7-2
DNA: TGTGCCAGCAGCTTAGGGGCAGGGAAGAAATACAATGAGCAGTTCTTC
CDR3: CASSLGAGKKYNEQFF

D: .
J: TRBJ1-6
size: .
V: TRBV5-5
DNA: TGTGCCAGCAGCTTGGAGCCGGGTAACGTCCGCTCGCCCCTCCACTTT
CDR3: CASSLEPGNVRSPLHF

D: TRBD1
J: TRBJ1-5
size: .
V: TRBV18
DNA: TGTGCCAGCTCACCACAAGGGGGCGATCAGCCCCAGCATTTT
CDR3: CASSPQGGDQPQHF

D: .
J: TRBJ1-1
size: .
V: TRBV7-3
DNA: TGTGCCAGCAGCTTAGATGGGCGGGTTATGAACACTGAAGCTTTCTTT
CDR3: CASSLDGRVMNTEAFF

D: TRBD1
J: TRBJ2-7
size: .
V: TRBV7-9
DNA: TGTGCCAGCAGCTTAGGCTTACAGGGGTGGTCCCCTGCTGAGCAGTACTTC
CDR3: CASSLGLQGWSPAEQYF

D: .
J: TRBJ1-2
size: .
V: TRBV24-1
DNA: TGTGCCACCAGTGACCAAGAGGGCAACTATGGCTACACCTTC
CDR3: CATSDQEGNYGYTF

D: TRBD1
J: TRBJ1-5
size: .
V: TRBV9
DNA: TGTGCCAGCAGCGCTGGGACAGGGGGCGCTTATAGCAATCAGCCCCAGCATTTT
CDR3: CASSAGTGGAYSNQPQHF

D: .
J: TRBJ1-1
size: .
V: TRBV11-1
DNA: TGTGCCAGCAGCTTTAGTAGTTTGAACACTGAAGCTTTCTTT
CDR3: CASSFSSLNTEAFF

D: TRBD1
J: TRBJ2-1
size: .
V: TRBV4-3
DNA: TGCGCCAGCAGCCAAGATGGGGGACAGGTGCTCTCAGAGCAGTTCTTC
CDR3: CASSQDGGQVLSEQFF

D: TRBD1
J: TRBJ2-7
size: .
V: TRBV2
DNA: TGTGCCAGCTCTTTGACAGGGACCCCTGGCGAGCAGTACTTC
CDR3: CASSLTGTPGEQYF

D: TRBD1
J: TRBJ1-1
size: .
V: TRBV7-2
DNA: TGTGCCAGCAGCCCGACAGGGTTCGACACTGAAGCTTTCTTT
CDR3: CASSPTGFDTEAFF

D: TRBD1
J: TRBJ1-4
size: .
V: TRBV6-5
DNA: TGTGCCAGCAGTTGGGGACAGACAACAACTAATGAAAAACTGTTTTTT
CDR3: CASSWGQTTTNEKLFF

D: TRBD1
J: TRBJ2-3
size: .
V: TRBV19
DNA: TGTGCCAGTAGTATAGGGGACAGGAGGGGGGTCACAGATACGCAGTATTTT
CDR3: CASSIGDRRGVTDTQYF

D: TRBD1
J: TRBJ1-2
size: .
V: TRBV28
DNA: TGTGCCAGCAGATCGACAGGGACCGGCTACACCTTC
CDR3: CASRSTGTGYTF

D: .
J: TRBJ1-3
size: .
V: TRBV9
DNA: TGTGCCAGCAGCGTAGGTGAAGCGTACTCTGGAAACACCATATATTTT
CDR3: CASSVGEAYSGNTIYF

D: .
J: TRBJ1-5
size: few
V: TRBV12-3/TRBV12-4
DNA: TGTGCCAGCAGTTCCAGGGCTAATCAGCCCCAGCATTTT
CDR3: CASSSRANQPQHF

D: TRBD1
J: TRBJ1-3
size: .
V: TRBV6-5
DNA: TGTGCCAGCAGTTACTCGGGGACAGCCTCTGGAAACACCATATATTTT
CDR3: CASSYSGTASGNTIYF

D: .
J: TRBJ1-2
size: .
V: TRBV15
DNA: TGTGCCACCAGCCAACTTCAGGCCAACTATGGCTACACCTTC
CDR3: CATSQLQANYGYTF

D: TRBD1
J: TRBJ1-1
size: .
V: TRBV7-9
DNA: TGTGCCAGCTGGGGCTACACAGGGGAAATCGCTTTCTTT
CDR3: CASWGYTGEIAFF

D: TRBD1
J: TRBJ1-1
size: .
V: TRBV29-1
DNA: TGCAGCGTTGGGCAGGGGGTATTCACTGAAGCTTTCTTT
CDR3: CSVGQGVFTEAFF

D: .
J: TRBJ1-1
size: .
V: TRBV5-6
DNA: TGTGCCAGCAGCCTACTCTCTGGTGTGAACACTGAAGCTTTCTTT
CDR3: CASSLLSGVNTEAFF

D: .
J: TRBJ2-4
size: .
V: TRBV7-9
DNA: TGTGCCAGCAGCCCCCGGGTTGGGTGGTTAGCCTTC
CDR3: CASSPRVGWLAF

D: .
J: TRBJ2-5
size: .
V: TRBV5-4
DNA: TGTGCCAGCAGCTTCGGGGAGACCCAGTACTTC
CDR3: CASSFGETQYF

D: TRBD1
J: TRBJ1-5
size: .
V: TRBV5-8
DNA: TGTGCCAGCAGCCCGGGCAGGGGGCCAGTCAATCAGCCCCAGCATTTT
CDR3: CASSPGRGPVNQPQHF

D: .
J: TRBJ2-2
size: .
V: TRBV9
DNA: TGTGCCAGCAGCGTTTGGCACAACGCGAACACCGGGGAGCTGTTTTTT
CDR3: CASSVWHNANTGELFF

D: .
J: TRBJ2-7
size: .
V: TRBV30
DNA: TGTGCCTGGAGTGGTGGGTGGGAGGAGGCGGGGCAGTACTTC
CDR3: CAWSGGWEEAGQYF

D: TRBD1
J: TRBJ2-7
size: few
V: TRBV11-2
DNA: TGTGCCAGCAGCTTAGCTCCCCCCGGGACAGGCTCCTACGAGCAGTACTTC
CDR3: CASSLAPPGTGSYEQYF

D: .
J: TRBJ2-2
size: few
V: TRBV24-1
DNA: TGTGCCACTCAATCCAGGGACACTAACACCGGGGAGCTGTTTTTT
CDR3: CATQSRDTNTGELFF

D: .
J: TRBJ1-1
size: few
V: TRBV19
DNA: TGTGCCAGTAGTATGGCCCAGTCCGGTTTGCGGGCGCGGGACACTGAAGCTTTCTTT
CDR3: CASSMAQSGLRARDTEAFF

D: TRBD2
J: TRBJ2-7
size: .
V: TRBV7-8
DNA: TGTGCCAGCAGCGCTGAGCGGGGGAGCTCCTACGAGCAGTACTTC
CDR3: CASSAERGSSYEQYF

D: TRBD1
J: TRBJ1-2
size: .
V: TRBV19
DNA: TGTGCCAGCGACCCTACAGGGGATGGTTATGGCTACACCTTC
CDR3: CASDPTGDGYGYTF

D: .
J: TRBJ1-1
size: few
V: TRBV18
DNA: TGTGCCAGCTCACCACGGCAGGGGAACACTGAAGCTTTCTTT
CDR3: CASSPRQGNTEAFF

D: .
J: TRBJ1-5
size: .
V: TRBV19
DNA: TGTGCCAGTAGTATCGGAGGGGTGAACAATCAGCCCCAGCATTTT
CDR3: CASSIGGVNNQPQHF

D: TRBD1
J: TRBJ1-5
size: .
V: TRBV10-3
DNA: TGTGCCATCAGTGAATCAGGGGGCGGAAAGCCCCAGCATTTT
CDR3: CAISESGGGKPQHF

D: .
J: TRBJ1-3
size: .
V: TRBV6-6
DNA: TGTGCCAGCCGGGACAACACCTACTCTGGAAACACCATATATTTT
CDR3: CASRDNTYSGNTIYF

D: TRBD2
J: TRBJ2-2
size: few
V: TRBV5-4
DNA: TGTGCCAGCAGCTTGGGGACTAGCGGGGGGCTTCCCGGGGAGCTGTTTTTT
CDR3: CASSLGTSGGLPGELFF

D: .
J: TRBJ2-7
size: .
V: TRBV7-9
DNA: TGTGCCAGCAGCGATAACAGGGACTACGAGCAGTACTTC
CDR3: CASSDNRDYEQYF

D: .
J: TRBJ1-1
size: .
V: TRBV29-1
DNA: TGCAGCGTGACGGGACACTTGAACACTGAAGCTTTCTTT
CDR3: CSVTGHLNTEAFF

D: .
J: TRBJ1-5
size: few
V: TRBV7-8
DNA: TGTGCCAGCAGCTTAGGGGGGACAACAAATCAGCCCCAGCATTTT
CDR3: CASSLGGTTNQPQHF

D: .
J: TRBJ1-3
size: .
V: TRBV24-1
DNA: TGTGCCACCAGTGACCCCCGTGCGGGCAAAGATGGAAACACCATATATTTT
CDR3: CATSDPRAGKDGNTIYF

D: .
J: TRBJ1-1
size: .
V: TRBV6-5
DNA: TGTGCCAGCAGAAGACGGGAGAACACTGAAGCTTTCTTT
CDR3: CASRRRENTEAFF

D: TRBD2
J: TRBJ2-6
size: few
V: TRBV14
DNA: TGTGCCAGCAGCCAAGAAGGTTTTAGCGGGAGGGTAGGATTTGGGGCCAACGTCCTGACTTTC
CDR3: CASSQEGFSGRVGFGANVLTF

D: .
J: TRBJ1-1
size: .
V: TRBV11-3
DNA: TGTGCCAGCAGCCCGAGACAGGTGGTGGGCATGAACACTGAAGCTTTCTTT
CDR3: CASSPRQVVGMNTEAFF

D: .
J: TRBJ1-1
size: .
V: TRBV11-2
DNA: TGTGCCAGCAGCTTAGGGGGACAGAACACTGAAGCTTTCTTT
CDR3: CASSLGGQNTEAFF

D: TRBD2
J: TRBJ2-7
size: .
V: TRBV7-8
DNA: TGTGCCAGCAGCCCCGGCCGGGGGACTAGCCCCGAGCAGTACTTC
CDR3: CASSPGRGTSPEQYF

D: TRBD1
J: TRBJ1-2
size: .
V: TRBV6-6
DNA: TGTGCCAGCAGTTACGCACAGGGGAAGGGCTACACCTTC
CDR3: CASSYAQGKGYTF